This paragraph covers one T cell receptor (beta chain) sequence. The data derive from a study of blood T cell repertoires in COVID-19. Study context: PBMCs, B-cell-depleted T cells, or T cells provided the cDNA or gDNA that made up the material.

The CDR3 contains 14 residues. Germline V gene lookup returns CDR1 LGHDT and CDR2 YNNKEL (reference sequence). The trim removed 5 bases at V and 2 bases at J, leaving 3 bases unmatched. TCRdb keeps only in-frame clones here, not all; method: immunoSEQ multiplex PCR. The sample has about 67,000 clones; around nine tenths are singletons. Sequenced material: peripheral blood. This sequence originates from a woman aged 80 or over with acute or convalescent COVID-19. The V and J genes are TRBV3-1 (or the pseudogene TRBV3-2) and TRBJ1-5, with 7 bases identical to TRBD1. The CDR3: CASSVGTGNQPQHF. The CDR3, as DNA: TGTGCCAGCAGCGTCGGGACAGGCAATCAGCCCCAGCATTTT.